The rows below give T cell receptor beta chains drawn from one sample of a study of cytomegalovirus exposure and HLA in healthy donors. The table came from immunoSEQ multiplex PCR; TCRdb's copy has only in-frame clones and leaves some out. The table shows 160,000 or so clones, with 81% occurring only once. The source material was PBMCs. Every receptor here comes from a woman aged 18-29 years in good health and CMV-seropositive. Both conserved end residues are part of each CDR3.

v_call	j_call	cdr3_aa
TRBV20-1	TRBJ1-2	CSASPGEGYTF
TRBV4-1	TRBJ1-2	CVSSHPPGGTYGYTF
TRBV19	TRBJ2-7	CASSSPGQGRVQYF
TRBV15	TRBJ2-1	CATSRLTDTNEQFF
TRBV6-5	TRBJ2-1	CASSGGGTHVEFF
TRBV18	TRBJ2-3	CASSPQRGGRDTQYF
TRBV28	TRBJ2-3	CASSFPGLAGGTQYF
TRBV29-1	TRBJ2-7	CSVVWTDRYEQYF
TRBV11-1	TRBJ2-5	CASSYLAGEETQYF
TRBV9	TRBJ1-2	CASSVDDINYGYTF
TRBV6-5	TRBJ2-3	CASSPPGTITDTQYF
TRBV28	TRBJ2-5	CASSLRLAGGLISETQYF
TRBV5-4	TRBJ2-5	CASSINRGAEPETQYF
TRBV2	TRBJ2-7	CASSARDRGHEQYF
TRBV4-1	TRBJ2-5	CASSQVGTSVSETQYF
TRBV2	TRBJ2-2	CASSYSAGDTGELFF
TRBV2	TRBJ2-5	CASNWASGGLQETQYF
TRBV20-1	TRBJ1-1	CSASRNTEAFF
TRBV5-1	TRBJ2-1	CASSLVLAGGKVYNEQFF
TRBV2	TRBJ2-4	CASKDFSTSKNIQYF
TRBV10-3	TRBJ1-5	CAIKEDLGAQPQHF
TRBV30	TRBJ2-1	CAWSVLIGANEQFF
TRBV19	TRBJ2-7	CASSSDRGLSYEQYF
TRBV7-6	TRBJ1-1	CASSLGGTANTEAFF
TRBV13	TRBJ2-2	CASSPGTLSGELFF
TRBV4-1	TRBJ1-4	CASRTPATNEKLFF
TRBV6-1	TRBJ2-5	CASRYRGFQETQYF
TRBV7-9	TRBJ1-3	CSSSKQGASGNTIYF
TRBV13	TRBJ1-1	CASSPGTGVTEAFF
TRBV6-5	TRBJ1-4	CASSYSGTGANEKLFF